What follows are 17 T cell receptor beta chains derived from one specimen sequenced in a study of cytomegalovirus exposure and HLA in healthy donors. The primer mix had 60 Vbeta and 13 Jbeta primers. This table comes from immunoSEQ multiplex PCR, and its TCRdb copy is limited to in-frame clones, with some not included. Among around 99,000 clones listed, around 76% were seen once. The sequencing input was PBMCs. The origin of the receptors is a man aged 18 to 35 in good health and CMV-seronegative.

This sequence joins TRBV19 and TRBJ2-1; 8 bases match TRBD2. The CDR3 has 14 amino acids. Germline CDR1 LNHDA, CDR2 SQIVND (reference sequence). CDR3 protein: CAERGNFSYNEQFF. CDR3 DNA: TGTGCAGAGCGGGGGAACTTCTCCTACAATGAGCAGTTCTTC.

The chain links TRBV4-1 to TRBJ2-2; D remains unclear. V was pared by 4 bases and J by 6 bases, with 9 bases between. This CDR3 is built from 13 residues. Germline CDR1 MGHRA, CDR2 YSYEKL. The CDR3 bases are TGCGCCAGCAGCCGAGAAGAGGCCGGGGAGCTGTTTTTT. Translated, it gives CASSREEAGELFF.

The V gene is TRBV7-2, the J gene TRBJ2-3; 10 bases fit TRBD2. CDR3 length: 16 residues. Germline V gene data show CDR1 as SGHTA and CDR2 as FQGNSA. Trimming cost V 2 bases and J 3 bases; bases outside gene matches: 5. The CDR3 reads CASSLLAGGLTDTQYF. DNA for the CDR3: TGTGCCAGCAGCTTATTAGCGGGGGGCTTGACAGATACGCAGTATTTT. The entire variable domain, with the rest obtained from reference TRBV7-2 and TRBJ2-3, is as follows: GAGVSQSPSNKVTEKGKDVELRCDPISGHTALYWYRQSLGQGLEFLIYFQGNSAPDKSGLPSDRFSAERTGGSVSTLTIQRTQQEDSAVYLCASSLLAGGLTDTQYFGPGTRLTVL.

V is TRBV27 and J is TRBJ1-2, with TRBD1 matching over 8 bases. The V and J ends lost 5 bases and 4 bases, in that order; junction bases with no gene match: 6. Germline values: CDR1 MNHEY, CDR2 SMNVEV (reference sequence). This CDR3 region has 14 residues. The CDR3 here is CASSPTGQGYGYTF. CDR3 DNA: TGTGCCAGCAGTCCAACTGGACAGGGCTATGGCTACACCTTC.

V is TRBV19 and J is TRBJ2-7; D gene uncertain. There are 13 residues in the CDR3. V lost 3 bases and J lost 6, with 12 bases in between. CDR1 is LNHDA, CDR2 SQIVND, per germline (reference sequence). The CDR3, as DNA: TGTGCCAGTAGTATTGGCCCAACAAGCGAGCAGTACTTC. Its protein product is CASSIGPTSEQYF.

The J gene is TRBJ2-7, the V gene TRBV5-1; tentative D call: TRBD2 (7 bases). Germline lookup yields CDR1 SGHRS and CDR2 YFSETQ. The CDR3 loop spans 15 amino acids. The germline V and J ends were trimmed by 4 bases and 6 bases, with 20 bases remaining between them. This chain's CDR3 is CASSPSRQGGGEQYF. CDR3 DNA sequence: TGCGCCAGCAGCCCTAGTCGGCAGGGAGGGGGCGAGCAGTACTTC.

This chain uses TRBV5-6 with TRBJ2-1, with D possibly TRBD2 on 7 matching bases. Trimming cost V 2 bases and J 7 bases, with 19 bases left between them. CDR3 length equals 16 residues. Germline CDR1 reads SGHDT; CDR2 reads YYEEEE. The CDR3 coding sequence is TGTGCCAGCAGCTTAGTAGGGGGGGCTGGAGGGAATGAGCAGTTCTTC. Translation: CASSLVGGAGGNEQFF.

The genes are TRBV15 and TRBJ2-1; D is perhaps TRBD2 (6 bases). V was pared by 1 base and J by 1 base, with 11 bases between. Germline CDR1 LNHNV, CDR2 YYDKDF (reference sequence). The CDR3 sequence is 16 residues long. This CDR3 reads CATSRVRGGSYNEQFF. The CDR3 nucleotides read TGTGCCACCAGCAGAGTGCGGGGTGGGTCCTACAATGAGCAGTTCTTC.

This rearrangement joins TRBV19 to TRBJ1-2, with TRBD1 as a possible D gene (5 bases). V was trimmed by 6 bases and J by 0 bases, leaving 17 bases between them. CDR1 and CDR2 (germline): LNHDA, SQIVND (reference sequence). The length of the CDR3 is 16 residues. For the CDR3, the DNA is TGTGCCAGTAGGACCACAGGCTTCCACTCTAACTATGGCTACACCTTC. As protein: CASRTTGFHSNYGYTF.

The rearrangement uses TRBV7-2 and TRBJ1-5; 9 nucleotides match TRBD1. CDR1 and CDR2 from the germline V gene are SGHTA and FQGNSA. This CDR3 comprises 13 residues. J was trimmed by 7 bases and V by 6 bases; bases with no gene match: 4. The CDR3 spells CASSDRGMQPQHF. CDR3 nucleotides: TGTGCCAGCAGTGACAGGGGGATGCAGCCCCAGCATTTT.

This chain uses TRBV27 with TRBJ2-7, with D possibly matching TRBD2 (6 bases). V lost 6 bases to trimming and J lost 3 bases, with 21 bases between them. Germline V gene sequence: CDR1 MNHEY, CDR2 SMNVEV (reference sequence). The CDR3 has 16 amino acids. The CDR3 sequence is CASRSTSWGQDYEQYF. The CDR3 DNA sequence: TGTGCCAGCAGATCGACTAGTTGGGGTCAGGACTACGAGCAGTACTTC.

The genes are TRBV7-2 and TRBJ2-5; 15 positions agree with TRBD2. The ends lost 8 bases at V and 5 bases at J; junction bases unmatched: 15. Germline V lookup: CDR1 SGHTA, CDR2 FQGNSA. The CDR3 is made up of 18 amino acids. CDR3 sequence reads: CASGSLGLAGGGGETQYF. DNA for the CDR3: TGTGCCAGCGGGTCCCTGGGACTAGCGGGGGGCGGGGGGGAGACCCAGTACTTC. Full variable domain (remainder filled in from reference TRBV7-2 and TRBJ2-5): GAGVSQSPSNKVTEKGKDVELRCDPISGHTALYWYRQSLGQGLEFLIYFQGNSAPDKSGLPSDRFSAERTGGSVSTLTIQRTQQEDSAVYLCASGSLGLAGGGGETQYFGPGTRLLVL.

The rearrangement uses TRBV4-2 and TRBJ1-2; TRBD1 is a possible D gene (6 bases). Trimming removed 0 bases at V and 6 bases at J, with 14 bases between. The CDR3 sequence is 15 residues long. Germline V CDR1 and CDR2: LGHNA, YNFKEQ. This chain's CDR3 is CASSQDGQGQNGYTF. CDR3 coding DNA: TGTGCCAGCAGCCAAGATGGGCAGGGGCAGAATGGCTACACCTTC.

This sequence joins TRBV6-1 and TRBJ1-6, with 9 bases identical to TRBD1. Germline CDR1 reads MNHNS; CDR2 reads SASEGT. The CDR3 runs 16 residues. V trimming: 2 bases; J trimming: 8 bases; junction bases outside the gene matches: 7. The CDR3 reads CASSEPGTGRDSPLHF. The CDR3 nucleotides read TGTGCCAGCAGTGAACCAGGGACAGGGAGGGATTCACCCCTCCACTTT.

The CDR3 reads CATSGTSGGEQYF. As DNA, the CDR3 is TGTGCCACTTCGGGGACTAGCGGGGGCGAGCAGTACTTC. V and J are TRBV19 and TRBJ2-7; the match to TRBD2 covers 14 bases. The CDR3 runs 13 residues. Germline lookup yields CDR1 LNHDA and CDR2 SQIVND (reference sequence). V was clipped by 10 bases and J by 6 bases; unmatched bases: 5.

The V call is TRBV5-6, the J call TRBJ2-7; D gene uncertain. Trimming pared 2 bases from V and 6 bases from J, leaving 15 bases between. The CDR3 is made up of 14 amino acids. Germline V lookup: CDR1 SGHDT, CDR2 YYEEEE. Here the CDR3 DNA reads TGTGCCAGCAGCTTAATTTCCACTCTTGGCGAGCAGTACTTC. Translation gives CASSLISTLGEQYF.

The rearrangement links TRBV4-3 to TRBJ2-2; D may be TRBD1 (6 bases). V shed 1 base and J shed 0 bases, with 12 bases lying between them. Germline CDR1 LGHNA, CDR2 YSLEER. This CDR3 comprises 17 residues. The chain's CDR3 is CASSQVAGAPNTGELFF. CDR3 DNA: TGCGCCAGCAGCCAAGTTGCAGGGGCACCGAACACCGGGGAGCTGTTTTTT.